One and the same sample provided the 27 T cell receptor beta chains below, sequenced in a study of blood T cell repertoires in COVID-19. Clones were sequenced by immunoSEQ multiplex PCR, and TCRdb holds only the in-frame ones, with some missing. There are roughly 91,000 clones in the sample; around 80% occur only once, and about 11% lies in the top ten. Sequenced input: peripheral blood. The receptors were sampled from a man aged 65 to 85 with acute or convalescent COVID-19.

In this sample, this clone turned up once. The chain uses TRBV6-6 and TRBJ2-4; a weak D match, TRBD2 (5 bases). The CDR3 has 14 amino acids. Germline-derived CDR1 and CDR2 are MNHNY and SVGAGI (reference sequence). The V gene lost 7 bases and the J gene lost 1 base, with 11 bases spanning the gap. The CDR3 spells CASTGGLAKNIQYF. The CDR3, as DNA: TGTGCCAGCACTGGAGGCTTGGCCAAAAACATTCAGTACTTC.

The rearrangement links TRBV10-1 to TRBJ2-5, with 7 bases matching TRBD1. CDR3 length equals 14 residues. Germline values: CDR1 WNHNN, CDR2 SYGVQD (reference sequence). The ends lost 6 bases at V and 3 bases at J; junction bases unmatched: 7. The CDR3 DNA reads as TGCGCCAGCAGCCGGGACAGAGGAGAAGAGACCCAGTACTTC. Translated: CASSRDRGEETQYF.

This chain joins TRBV4-1 and TRBJ1-5; weak D call: TRBD1 (5 bases). CDR1 is MGHRA, CDR2 YSYEKL, per germline. Between the trimmed V and J ends, which lost 1 base and 2 bases, there was a span of 12 bases. This CDR3 is built from 16 residues. For the CDR3, the DNA is TGCGCCAGCAGCCAAGGTATAGGGGTTGGCAATCAGCCCCAGCATTTT. Amino acids: CASSQGIGVGNQPQHF.

This sequence joins TRBV7-9 and TRBJ1-1, with D tentatively TRBD1 (5 bases). The germline V gene encodes CDR1 SEHNR and CDR2 FQNEAQ (reference sequence). V was trimmed by 1 base and J by 0 bases, leaving 12 bases between them. The CDR3 is 16 residues long. The DNA for the CDR3 is TGTGCCAGCAGCTTAGATTATGGACACTTGAACACTGAAGCTTTCTTT. Encoded protein: CASSLDYGHLNTEAFF.

V usage is TRBV18 and J usage is TRBJ2-1, with TRBD1 as a possible D gene (6 bases). CDR1 is KGHSH and CDR2 is LQKENI in the germline V gene. The CDR3 extends over 13 amino acids. Trimming took off 4 bases at V and 8 bases at J, with 12 bases between the two ends. The chain's CDR3 is CASSLQGIHEQFF. The CDR3 coding sequence is TGTGCCAGCTCACTACAGGGTATTCATGAGCAGTTCTTC.

The V call is TRBV5-1, the J call TRBJ1-4, with D possibly matching TRBD1 (5 bases). CDR3 length: 14 residues. CDR1 is SGHRS and CDR2 is YFSETQ in the germline V gene. Trimming cost V 0 bases and J 6 bases, with 9 bases left between them. The CDR3 loop reads CASSLAGGDEKLFF. The DNA of the CDR3 is TGCGCCAGCAGCTTGGCGGGGGGAGATGAAAAACTGTTTTTT. The whole variable domain, filled in from reference TRBV5-1 and TRBJ1-4, reads KAGVTQTPRYLIKTRGQQVTLSCSPISGHRSVSWYQQTPGQGLQFLFEYFSETQRNKGNFPGRFSGRQFSNSRSEMNVSTLELGDSALYLCASSLAGGDEKLFFGSGTQLSVL.

In its sample, this clone was seen once. The V call is TRBV3-1 (or the pseudogene TRBV3-2), the J call TRBJ1-2; 7 bases line up with TRBD1. CDR1 and CDR2 (germline): LGHDT, YNNKEL (reference sequence). V lost 4 bases to trimming and J lost 6 bases; unmatched junction nucleotides: 11. The CDR3 sequence is 15 residues long. Here the CDR3 DNA reads TGTGCCAGCAGCCCAACCGGGACAGCGGGAGATGGCTACACCTTC. Amino acids: CASSPTGTAGDGYTF.

In nucleotides, the CDR3 is TGTGCCAGCGGGGAGACAGGGGGTCCAAAAGAGACCCAGTACTTC. This translates into CASGETGGPKETQYF. This chain connects TRBV5-6 to TRBJ2-5; 9 nucleotides match TRBD1. The CDR3 has 15 amino acids. With V trimmed by 7 bases and J by 3 bases, 10 bases remained unmatched. Germline V gene sequence: CDR1 SGHDT, CDR2 YYEEEE.

This clone was found a few times. The V and J genes are TRBV5-4 and TRBJ2-3, with 8 bases matching TRBD2. The length of the CDR3 is 15 residues. The J segment lost 5 bases and the V segment lost 2 bases, leaving 7 bases of the junction unmatched. The germline V gene encodes CDR1 SGHNT and CDR2 YYREEE (reference sequence). The CDR3 here is CASSFNRGGVDTQYF. CDR3 coding DNA: TGTGCCAGCAGCTTTAACCGGGGGGGTGTAGATACGCAGTATTTT.

Remarks on this clone: The junction and the germline gene differ at one end; a read error may be behind it. The V call is TRBV7-6, the J call TRBJ2-7; 10 bases align to TRBD2. Germline V CDR1 and CDR2: SGHVS, FNYEAQ. This CDR3 contains 15 residues. The DNA for the CDR3 is TGTGCCAGCAGCCTAGCGGGGGCCCCTTCCTACGAGCAGTACTTC. Amino acids: CASSLAGAPSYEQYF.

This clone was counted between two and nine times. The J gene is TRBJ1-1, the V gene TRBV5-1; D may be TRBD1 (5 bases). Germline CDR1 SGHRS, CDR2 YFSETQ. Deletions cut 4 bases from V and 5 bases from J, with 12 bases between. CDR3 length: 13 residues. This CDR3 reads CASSAGTRTEAFF. The DNA for the CDR3 is TGCGCCAGCAGCGCCGGGACTAGGACTGAAGCTTTCTTT.

This chain connects TRBV3-1 (or the pseudogene TRBV3-2) to TRBJ1-5, with D perhaps TRBD1 (5 bases). Germline-derived CDR1 and CDR2 are LGHDT and YNNKEL (reference sequence). Trimming shortened V by 1 base and J by 2 bases, and 9 bases separated the two germline ends. The CDR3 has 15 amino acids. The CDR3 region has the DNA TGTGCCAGCAGCCAAGGGGGCAGCGGCAATCAGCCCCAGCATTTT. The encoded protein is CASSQGGSGNQPQHF.

This clone was observed once. This chain joins TRBV4-1 and TRBJ1-2; D perhaps matches TRBD1 (6 bases). This CDR3 has 12 residues. Trimming took 6 bases from V and 7 from J, leaving 12 bases between them. The V gene's germline CDR1 is MGHRA and CDR2 YSYEKL. For the CDR3, the DNA is TGCGCCAGCAGTCCCGGGGGGGCTGGCTACACCTTC. It translates to CASSPGGAGYTF.

The V and J genes are TRBV4-1 and TRBJ1-2; weak D call: TRBD1 (5 bases). The CDR3 is 15 amino acids. Deletions cut 4 bases from V and 2 bases from J, with 14 bases between. Per germline, CDR1 MGHRA and CDR2 YSYEKL. CDR3 nucleotides: TGCGCCAGCAGCCTGACAGTTACCCTAAACTATGGCTACACCTTC. Translated, it gives CASSLTVTLNYGYTF.

The chain is built from TRBV28 and TRBJ1-2; the match to TRBD1 covers 9 bases. The CDR3 loop spans 15 amino acids. Trimming took 2 bases from V and 5 from J; bases not matched to a gene: 6. CDR1 is MDHEN, CDR2 SYDVKM, per germline. CDR3 DNA: TGTGCCAGCAGTTTAAACAGGGGGCGCGATTATGGCTACACCTTC. It yields the protein CASSLNRGRDYGYTF.

The chain links TRBV4-1 to TRBJ1-5; D is ambiguous. The CDR3 has 14 residues. Germline CDR1 is MGHRA and CDR2 is YSYEKL. Deletions cut 0 bases from V and 7 bases from J, with 10 bases between. The CDR3 is CASSQDIGRQPQHF. CDR3 DNA: TGCGCCAGCAGCCAAGATATTGGGAGGCAGCCCCAGCATTTT.

V is TRBV3-1 (or the pseudogene TRBV3-2) and J is TRBJ1-4, with TRBD1 matching 9 bases. V dropped 0 bases and J dropped 4; count of bases not matched to a gene: 9. CDR3 size: 18 residues. Germline V gene lookup returns CDR1 LGHDT and CDR2 YNNKEL (reference sequence). CDR3 protein: CASSQDSGTGLHNEKLFF. As DNA, the CDR3 is TGTGCCAGCAGCCAAGACTCGGGGACAGGGCTTCATAATGAAAAACTGTTTTTT.

CDR3 residues: CASSSADTQYF. The CDR3 DNA sequence: TGTGCCAGCAGTTCCGCAGATACGCAGTATTTT. This chain connects TRBV7-9 to TRBJ2-3; the D is unclear. CDR1 is SEHNR, CDR2 FQNEAQ, per germline (reference sequence). Trimming left V 6 bases short and J 4 bases short, with 5 bases between. The CDR3 runs to 11 residues.

This chain links TRBV10-1 with TRBJ1-1, with 7 bases that match TRBD1. The V and J ends lost 7 bases and 4 bases, in that order; junction bases with no gene match: 6. CDR3 length equals 13 residues. Germline loops: CDR1 WNHNN, CDR2 SYGVQD (reference sequence). CDR3 bases: TGCGCCAGCAAAGAGGGGGCCGTCACTGAAGCTTTCTTT. Its protein is CASKEGAVTEAFF.

The J gene is TRBJ1-2, the V gene TRBV7-2; 9 bases map to TRBD1. This CDR3 contains 16 residues. The V gene end was trimmed by 1 base and the J gene end by 3 bases; junction bases not matched to a gene: 6. From germline, CDR1 is SGHTA and CDR2 FQGNSA. This CDR3 is CASSLETGGVYYGYTF. For the CDR3, the DNA is TGTGCCAGCAGCTTAGAAACAGGGGGCGTCTACTATGGCTACACCTTC.

This clone has only one observation. The same CDR3 can be traced to other DNA sequences in this sample. This chain uses TRBV29-1 with TRBJ1-1, with D perhaps matching TRBD1 (6 bases). Germline CDR1 reads SQVTM; CDR2 reads ANQGSEA. The CDR3 runs 12 residues. CDR3 nucleotide sequence: TGCAGTGCCAAGGGGGGGACCGGTGAAGCTTTCTTT. It codes for CSAKGGTGEAFF.

This chain joins TRBV5-1 and TRBJ2-2, with TRBD2 matching over 11 bases. The J segment lost 5 bases and the V segment lost 2 bases, leaving 2 bases of the junction unmatched. Germline V gene data show CDR1 as SGHRS and CDR2 as YFSETQ. The CDR3 runs to 15 residues. The CDR3 loop reads CASSLRTSGTGELFF. The CDR3, as DNA: TGCGCCAGCAGCTTACGGACTAGCGGGACCGGGGAGCTGTTTTTT.

This clone was recorded a few times. V and J are TRBV18 and TRBJ1-2, with 7 bases identical to TRBD1. The J segment lost 2 bases and the V segment lost 6 bases, leaving 3 bases of the junction unmatched. CDR3 length equals 13 residues. CDR1 and CDR2 (germline): KGHSH, LQKENI. This chain's CDR3 is CASSGQQNYGYTF. As DNA, the CDR3 is TGTGCCAGCTCGGGACAGCAGAACTATGGCTACACCTTC.

V gene TRBV19 combines with J gene TRBJ2-1; 9 nucleotides match TRBD2. The CDR3 extends over 20 amino acids. Looked up from germline, CDR1 is LNHDA and CDR2 is SQIVND (reference sequence). J was trimmed by 7 bases and V by 6 bases; bases with no gene match: 25. The CDR3 DNA reads as TGTGCCAGTAGCCCCGGGGCAGGGGCCCGCGGGGGGGCTCTGAGGAATGAGCAGTTCTTC. It translates to CASSPGAGARGGALRNEQFF.

The chain has TRBV27 and TRBJ2-2; 9 nucleotides line up with TRBD2. The length of the CDR3 is 15 residues. CDR1 is MNHEY and CDR2 is SMNVEV in the germline V gene (reference sequence). Germline trimming cut 3 bases from V and 8 bases from J; bases unmatched to any gene: 7. CDR3: CASSFKPSGVGELFF. The CDR3 DNA sequence: TGTGCCAGCAGTTTTAAGCCTAGCGGGGTAGGGGAGCTGTTTTTT.

This clone was observed a handful of times. The rearrangement links TRBV19 to TRBJ1-6; D is unclear. The CDR3 is 12 residues long. Trimming cost V 4 bases and J 7 bases, with 5 bases left between them. CDR1 is LNHDA, CDR2 SQIVND, per germline (reference sequence). The CDR3 DNA reads TGTGCCAGTAGTAATGGCAATTCACCCCTCCACTTT. Amino acid sequence: CASSNGNSPLHF.

This CDR3 is CASSNPGQGYEQYV. The CDR3, as DNA: TGTGCCAGCAGCAACCCCGGACAGGGCTACGAGCAGTACGTC. The chain recombines TRBV7-9 with TRBJ2-7; 8 nucleotides line up with TRBD1. V lost 5 bases, J lost 3 bases, and 6 bases stayed unmatched. The length of the CDR3 is 14 residues. Looked up from germline, CDR1 is SEHNR and CDR2 is FQNEAQ (reference sequence).